Below are 26 T cell receptor beta chains sequenced from a single sample in a study of blood T cell repertoires in COVID-19. The data were produced by immunoSEQ multiplex PCR, yet TCRdb's version contains in-frame clones alone and is incomplete. The sample holds 25,000 to 30,000 clones, approximately 90% seen once. Material for sequencing was peripheral blood. These receptors were obtained from a man aged 45-65 years with active COVID-19.

The J gene is TRBJ2-7, the V gene TRBV12-3 or TRBV12-4; TRBD1 agrees at 11 bases. Trimming cost V 5 bases and J 5 bases; bases outside gene matches: 2. CDR3 length: 13 amino acids. CDR3 nucleotides: TGTGCCAGCAGTCCGGGACAGGGGGACGAGCAGTACTTC. As protein: CASSPGQGDEQYF.

This clone occurred once. The chain uses TRBV5-1 and TRBJ2-7, with TRBD1 identical over 10 bases. The CDR3 sequence is 14 residues long. CDR1 and CDR2 (germline): SGHRS, YFSETQ. V lost 3 bases and J lost 4; bases outside the gene matches: 4. CDR3 nucleotide sequence: TGCGCCAGCAGCTCGACAGGGGGCGCTTACGAGCAGTACTTC. It specifies CASSSTGGAYEQYF.

The chain couples TRBV6-5 to TRBJ1-5; the D gene is possibly TRBD1 (6 bases). Germline CDR1 MNHEY, CDR2 SVGAGI. This CDR3 has 13 amino acids. V shed 8 bases and J shed 4 bases, with 12 bases lying between them. The CDR3 region is CASFQGINQPQHF. The CDR3 DNA reads TGTGCCAGCTTTCAGGGGATAAATCAGCCCCAGCATTTT.

The chain has TRBV7-3 and TRBJ1-6, with 9 bases matching TRBD1. This CDR3 contains 14 residues. V lost 4 bases and J lost 9; bases outside the gene matches: 4. Looked up from germline, CDR1 is SGHTA and CDR2 is FQGTGA. The CDR3 spells CASSSQGAGSPLHF. In nucleotides, the CDR3 is TGTGCCAGCAGCTCACAGGGGGCTGGTTCACCCCTCCACTTT.

This rearrangement joins TRBV9 to TRBJ2-2, with 7 bases fitting TRBD1. The CDR3 covers 18 residues. CDR1 and CDR2 from the germline V gene are SGDLS and YYNGEE. V lost 2 bases and J lost 6; bases outside the gene matches: 16. The CDR3 sequence is CASSVRDSASGWAGELFF. The CDR3 DNA reads TGTGCCAGCAGCGTCCGGGACAGTGCGAGCGGTTGGGCCGGGGAGCTGTTTTTT.

The V call is TRBV7-2, the J call TRBJ2-1; 7 positions match TRBD2. This CDR3 contains 16 residues. The V gene end was trimmed by 1 base and the J gene end by 0 bases; junction bases not matched to a gene: 3. CDR1 is SGHTA, CDR2 FQGNSA, per germline. The CDR3 here is CASSLGAGASYNEQFF. The CDR3 DNA reads TGTGCCAGCAGCTTAGGCGCGGGAGCCTCCTACAATGAGCAGTTCTTC.

The chain carries TRBV19 and TRBJ2-7, with TRBD2 matching over 7 bases. Per the germline V gene, CDR1 is LNHDA and CDR2 is SQIVND (reference sequence). Losses at the gene ends were 5 bases for V and 6 bases for J; bases not matched to a gene: 4. The length of the CDR3 is 12 residues. In DNA form, the CDR3 reads TGTGCCAGTAGTGCGGGGGAGGGCGAGCAGTACTTC. Amino acid sequence: CASSAGEGEQYF.

The gene calls are TRBV4-2 and TRBJ2-3; 11 bases are a match to TRBD2. Germline V lookup: CDR1 LGHNA, CDR2 YNFKEQ. V trimming: 4 bases; J trimming: 2 bases; junction bases outside the gene matches: 5. The CDR3 covers 16 residues. CDR3 nucleotides: TGTGCCAGCAGCCCTCCGACTAGCGGGGCCACAGATACGCAGTATTTT. Amino acids: CASSPPTSGATDTQYF.

The chain joins TRBV2 to TRBJ2-3, with 13 bases identical to TRBD2. This CDR3 is built from 16 residues. Unmatched junction bases numbered 7, after V lost 6 bases and J lost 4 bases. Germline CDR1 SNHLY, CDR2 FYNNEI. CDR3 loop: CASRPLAGGPSDTQYF. CDR3 bases: TGTGCCAGCAGGCCACTAGCGGGAGGGCCCTCAGATACGCAGTATTTT.

This clone was detected a few times. This chain connects TRBV19 to TRBJ2-1; 12 bases agree with TRBD2. Germline V lookup: CDR1 LNHDA, CDR2 SQIVND (reference sequence). The CDR3 is made up of 14 amino acids. V lost 5 bases, J lost 9 bases, and 5 bases stayed unmatched. In DNA, the CDR3 is TGTGCCAGTAGTCTAGCGGGAGGGCTTGGTGAGCAGTTCTTC. It yields the protein CASSLAGGLGEQFF. The full variable domain, in which reference TRBV19 and TRBJ2-1 provide the parts outside the CDR3, is DGGITQSPKYLFRKEGQNVTLSCEQNLNHDAMYWYRQDPGQGLRLIYYSQIVNDFQKGDIAEGYSVSREKKESFPLTVTSAQKNPTAFYLCASSLAGGLGEQFFGPGTRLTVL.

The chain combines TRBV12-5 with TRBJ1-1, with D perhaps TRBD1 (6 bases). This CDR3 has 14 residues. The germline V and J ends were trimmed by 5 bases and 10 bases, with 20 bases remaining between them. The germline V gene has CDR1 LGHNT and CDR2 FRNRAP. As DNA, the CDR3 is TGTGCTAGTGGTACGCCCGGGACACTCTTTTCAGCTTTCTTT. It specifies CASGTPGTLFSAFF. Using reference TRBV12-5 and TRBJ1-1 for the parts outside the CDR3, the full variable domain is DARVTQTPRHKVTEMGQEVTMRCQPILGHNTVFWYRQTMMQGLELLAYFRNRAPLDDSGMPKDRFSAEMPDATLATLKIQPSEPRDSAVYFCASGTPGTLFSAFFGQGTRLTVV.

This chain connects TRBV5-1 to TRBJ1-2; tentatively, D is TRBD1 (6 bases). Germline V gives CDR1 SGHRS, CDR2 YFSETQ. Trimming took off 6 bases at V and 10 bases at J, with 10 bases between the two ends. The CDR3 contains 10 residues. The CDR3 DNA is TGCGCCAGCAAAGGACAGAACTACACCTTC. Amino acids: CASKGQNYTF.

J is TRBJ2-3 and V is TRBV10-3; a possible D gene is TRBD2 (7 bases). The germline V gene has CDR1 ENHRY and CDR2 SYGVKD. With 6 bases removed from V and 3 bases from J, the gap between germline ends came to 25 bases. The CDR3 is 18 amino acids. CDR3 DNA sequence: TGTGCCATCAGCACCCCGGGGGCGGACGGGGGGAAGACAGATACGCAGTATTTT. Its translation is CAISTPGADGGKTDTQYF.

The genes are TRBV9 and TRBJ2-7, with 10 bases lining up with TRBD2. CDR1 and CDR2 from the germline V gene are SGDLS and YYNGEE. The CDR3 totals 15 residues. The V and J ends lost 4 bases and 2 bases, in that order; junction bases with no gene match: 6. This CDR3 reads CASSPQAGGAYEQYF. Written as DNA, the CDR3 is TGTGCCAGCAGCCCCCAAGCGGGAGGGGCCTACGAGCAGTACTTC.

The V call is TRBV30, the J call TRBJ2-2, with D possibly TRBD1 on 5 matching bases. In germline, CDR1 is GTSNPN, CDR2 SVGIG (reference sequence). CDR3 length: 13 residues. V was cut by 5 bases and J by 6 bases, with 13 bases left in between. This CDR3 is CAWVGLGPGELFF. Written as DNA, the CDR3 is TGTGCCTGGGTGGGGCTAGGTCCCGGGGAGCTGTTTTTT. Filled out from reference TRBV30 and TRBJ2-2, the complete variable domain reads SQTIHQWPATLVQPVGSPLSLECTVEGTSNPNLYWYRQAAGRGLQLLFYSVGIGQISSEVPQNLSASRPQDRQFILSSKKLLLSDSGFYLCAWVGLGPGELFFGEGSRLTVL.

The J gene is TRBJ2-5, the V gene TRBV19, with 8 bases identical to TRBD1. Germline V gene sequence: CDR1 LNHDA, CDR2 SQIVND (reference sequence). Trimming removed 5 bases from V and 2 bases from J; junction bases left unmatched: 7. The length of the CDR3 is 15 residues. The CDR3 coding sequence is TGTGCCAGTAGTGAACAGGGGGGCGGACAAGAGACCCAGTACTTC. Protein sequence: CASSEQGGGQETQYF.

The genes are TRBV6-6 and TRBJ2-7; 7 nucleotides align to TRBD1. The CDR3 length is 15 residues. V gave up 5 bases and J gave up 4 bases; unmatched junction bases: 11. CDR1 and CDR2 from the germline V gene are MNHNY and SVGAGI (reference sequence). CDR3 sequence (DNA): TGTGCCAGCAGTGGACGACAGGGACCTACGTACGAGCAGTACTTC. The encoded protein is CASSGRQGPTYEQYF.

The rearrangement uses TRBV28 and TRBJ2-7, with TRBD1 matching over 7 bases. This CDR3 has 16 residues. Germline V lookup: CDR1 MDHEN, CDR2 SYDVKM. The V segment lost 5 bases and the J segment 0 bases; nucleotides outside the gene matches: 10. CDR3 amino acids: CASSQTAGTVSYEQYF. In nucleotides, the CDR3 is TGTGCCAGCAGTCAGACCGCCGGGACAGTCTCCTACGAGCAGTACTTC.

A note on this clone: Compared with germline, one end of the junction differs, possibly owing to a read error. The chain uses TRBV7-7 and TRBJ2-3; 7 nucleotides agree with TRBD1. This CDR3 comprises 16 residues. Per the germline V gene, CDR1 is SSHAT and CDR2 is FNYEAQ (reference sequence). The CDR3 region has the DNA TGTGCTAGCAGCTTAGGGCAGGGGGATCGAACAGATACGCAGTATTTT. Amino acid sequence: CASSLGQGDRTDTQYF.

The rearrangement joins TRBV5-6 to TRBJ1-4; TRBD1 aligns across 8 bases. Losses at the gene ends were 2 bases for V and 8 bases for J; bases not matched to a gene: 5. Germline CDR1 SGHDT, CDR2 YYEEEE. The CDR3 length is 14 residues. As DNA, the CDR3 is TGTGCCAGCAGCTTCGGGACAGGTGGGGAAAAACTGTTTTTT. It specifies CASSFGTGGEKLFF.

The rearrangement uses TRBV19 and TRBJ2-3; perhaps TRBD2 as D (7 bases). CDR1 is LNHDA, CDR2 SQIVND, per germline (reference sequence). V was cut by 5 bases and J by 2 bases, with 17 bases left in between. This CDR3 is 16 amino acids long. Here the CDR3 DNA reads TGTGCCAGTAGTGCAAGAGGGGGAGGGCACACAGATACGCAGTATTTT. Its translation is CASSARGGGHTDTQYF.

The rearrangement uses TRBV27 and TRBJ2-5, with TRBD2 matching over 12 bases. The CDR3 totals 16 residues. With V trimmed by 6 bases and J by 1 base, 6 bases remained unmatched. Germline V CDR1 and CDR2: MNHEY, SMNVEV (reference sequence). The CDR3 sequence: CASRLAGGRGQETQYF. DNA of the CDR3: TGTGCCAGCAGACTAGCGGGGGGAAGAGGCCAAGAGACCCAGTACTTC.

The V and J genes are TRBV5-1 and TRBJ2-5; 10 positions match TRBD2. The CDR3 is 17 residues long. CDR1 is SGHRS, CDR2 YFSETQ, per germline. Unmatched junction bases numbered 9, after V lost 0 bases and J lost 4 bases. The CDR3 sequence is CASSLDGSGGMRETQYF. CDR3 DNA: TGCGCCAGCAGCTTGGATGGTAGCGGGGGGATGAGAGAGACCCAGTACTTC.

The V and J genes are TRBV24-1 and TRBJ1-1; 8 nucleotides line up with TRBD1. CDR3 length equals 16 residues. V lost 7 bases to trimming and J lost 0 bases; unmatched junction nucleotides: 9. In germline, CDR1 is KGHDR, CDR2 SFDVKD. In DNA, the CDR3 is TGTGCCACCAGAGAGGGGGACAGGAACTTGAACACTGAAGCTTTCTTT. Translation gives CATREGDRNLNTEAFF.

The chain uses TRBV7-2 and TRBJ2-1, with D possibly matching TRBD1 (6 bases). V lost 0 bases and J lost 7, with 10 bases in between. In germline, CDR1 is SGHTA, CDR2 FQGNSA. The CDR3 totals 14 residues. CDR3 coding DNA: TGTGCCAGCAGCTTAGCGGGGGCGTCAAATGAGCAGTTCTTC. Encoded protein: CASSLAGASNEQFF.

The J gene is TRBJ2-2, the V gene TRBV11-2; tentative D call: TRBD2 (7 bases). Trimming stripped 8 bases from V and 5 bases from J, with 18 bases between. Germline V lookup: CDR1 SGHAT, CDR2 FQNNGV. This CDR3 is built from 15 residues. The CDR3 loop reads CASVQLGGHTGELFF. CDR3 DNA: TGTGCCAGCGTCCAGCTCGGGGGGCATACCGGGGAGCTGTTTTTT.